This T cell receptor (beta chain) was identified during a study of cytotoxic CD8 clonotypes in ibrutinib-treated CLL (dated by TCRdb to 2020 to 2023). Study-level background: The cohort included around 15 treatment-naive and some 10 relapsed/refractory patients; about 18 were IGHV unmutated. Partial responses were observed in some 24 patients and complete responses in 2; after a median follow-up of around 68 months, remission was maintained in 15 or so patients and progression was observed in 12. The response samples were drawn at a median of around eleven months into treatment, with a range of roughly 6 to 40 months. An average of around 260,000 productive templates and some 100,000 productive rearrangements was obtained per sample. Of the roughly 86 people in the trial, approximately 26 had longitudinal samples available. Cryopreserved peripheral blood mononuclear cells were obtained prior to treatment, at the time of response, and at either disease progression or sustained remission. Every remission and progressive disease sample was obtained while ibrutinib was still being received by the patients. Study-wide conclusions, independent of this receptor: An increase in clonality was observed at ibrutinib response, with clonality remaining stable during sustained remission and falling back toward baseline at progression. Baseline clonality exceeded that of age-matched healthy donors and correlated strongly with circulating CD8+ T-cell counts. Lymph node repertoires were not examined, and the timing of sampling was not matched between patients in sustained remission and those whose disease progressed. Public clonotypes were rare and either shrank or stayed stable during treatment, and the rise in clonality at ibrutinib response reflected expansion of private clonotypes.

As concerns this clone: Its antigen is still unknown. Base qualities were left out, and no much larger clone turns up one base away.

In light of the paper, this sample's time point label describes: 12 months on ibrutinib. For TCR beta library preparation, about 2.1 micrograms of genomic DNA were extracted from the cryopreserved PBMCs. High-throughput TCR beta sequencing was performed on longitudinal blood samples from CLL patients receiving ibrutinib monotherapy. The patients took part in an open-label, single-center phase 2 trial of ibrutinib monotherapy. Trimming removed 3 bases from V and 6 bases from J, leaving 11 bases between the germline ends. The CDR3 goes from the cysteine to the phenylalanine over 13 residues. The read is trimmed to its CDR3 DNA, 39 bases read in frame from base 1. According to the germline V gene (reference sequence), CDR1 reads SEHNR and CDR2 reads FQNEAQ. Each clonotype received, on average, 10x coverage in deep resolution sequencing performed on a MiSeq, where the target depth lay between 1 in 1 million and 1 in 200,000 T cells. The immunoSEQ hsTCRB Kit was used to generate TCR beta libraries. The study's processing was this. ImmunoSEQ Data Assistant and ImmunoSEQ Analyzer were used for data analysis, and V, D and J genes were assigned according to IMGT definitions. Clonality, which ranges from 0 to 1, was calculated by subtracting the normalized Shannon entropy of productive rearrangement frequencies from one. Public clonotype analysis was restricted to overrepresented clonotypes comprising at least 0.05% of each patient's repertoire. About twelve repertoires from age-matched healthy donors, obtained from immuneACCESS, served as clonality controls. TCRdb holds this immuneACCESS table with in-frame rearrangements only. Some clones are missing; in checked studies, unresolved V genes explain under half, and the rest has no known cause. V and J calls and clone size are copied from that table; D and trimming were computed from the DNA. A total of about 49,000 clones appear in this sample, roughly 50% of them only once. The top ten hold approximately 32% of the sample.

The receptor's source is a human donor with chronic lymphocytic leukemia. The sequence joins TRBV7-9 to TRBJ1-2; a tentative D call is TRBD1 (5 bases match). The sample here was PBMCs, taken after 12 months of ibrutinib treatment. The CDR3 corresponds to CASSFTGGHGYTF. The base sequence is TGTGCCAGCAGCTTTACAGGCGGGCATGGCTACACCTTC. This CDR3, with the reference TRBV7-9 and TRBJ1-2 proteins standing in past its ends, gives the full variable domain DTGVSQNPRHKITKRGQNVTFRCDPISEHNRLYWYRQTLGQGPEFLTYFQNEAQLEKSRLLSDRFSAERPKGSFSTLEIQRTEQGDSAMYLCASSFTGGHGYTFGSGTRLTVV.